This entry describes one TCR beta chain. A Seattle source enrolled patients during active infection and followed them longitudinally. The germline CDR1 and CDR2 sequences are SGHRS and YFSETQ. Trimming removed 4 bases from V and 6 bases from J; junction bases left unmatched: 10. This CDR3 is built from 17 residues. Only in-frame clones appear in the TCRdb table, and some are missing; sequencing was by immunoSEQ multiplex PCR. The top ten clones hold about 6.9% of a sample with about 190,000 clones, 70% to 85% of them seen once. This entry belongs to a study of blood T cell repertoires in COVID-19. On the study more broadly: Researchers got acute and convalescent COVID-19 samples from the United States, Italy and Spain.

The sample taken for sequencing was peripheral blood. This TCR was sampled from a man older than 75 with COVID-19, enrolled during active disease. This chain connects TRBV5-1 to TRBJ2-1; 13 nucleotides match TRBD2. The CDR3 is CASSTGTSGVSSNEQFF. CDR3 coding DNA: TGCGCCAGCAGCACTGGGACTAGCGGGGTGTCTAGCAATGAGCAGTTCTTC.